The 20 T cell receptor beta chains below all came from one sample that was sequenced in a study of regulatory T cells in long-lasting Graves disease. Time point specified: newly diagnosed GD, antithyroid drugs for less than 3 months. RNA extracted from PBMCs served as the sequencing template. HTBI primers from iRepertoire and Arm-PCR of CDR3 regions yielded the TCR beta libraries. Each CDR3 protein is one row after TCRdb ran MiXCR on the multiplex PCR reads. Seen here are 500,000 or so distinct CDR3 sequences, 11% to 15% observed once, and the top ten hold around a sixth. These data also featured in a second study, about T cells in Graves' hyperthyroidism and ophthalmopathy.

The sample in question was peripheral blood mononuclear cells (PBMCs), obtained at new diagnosis, from a patient treated with antithyroid drugs. These TCRs come from a woman in her forties or fifties with Graves disease.

This clonotype was recorded at least ten times. V is TRBV28 and J is TRBJ2-7, with 10 bases fitting TRBD2. The CDR3 has 14 amino acids. Trimming took 6 bases from V and 4 from J; bases not matched to a gene: 6. The germline gives CDR1 MDHEN, CDR2 SYDVKM. The CDR3 coding sequence is TGTGCCAGCAGCAAGACTAGCGGGTCTTACGAGCAGTACTTC. Translated, it gives CASSKTSGSYEQYF.

Ten or more counts support this clonotype. The V call is TRBV27, the J call TRBJ1-3; D remains ambiguous. CDR1 MNHEY and CDR2 SMNVEV come from the germline V gene (reference sequence). CDR3 length: 13 amino acids. Trimming cost V 3 bases and J 5 bases, with 8 bases left between them. The CDR3 DNA reads TGTGCCAGCAGTTTTGGGCAAAGAAACACCATATATTTT. Protein sequence: CASSFGQRNTIYF.

About this clonotype: Germline is not matched at one junction end, which may reflect a read error. This CDR3 is CASSNLQGTQYF. The CDR3 DNA is TGTGCCAGCTCAAACCTTCAAGGGACCCAGTACTTC. The gene calls are TRBV18 and TRBJ2-5; unclear D gene. Germline assignment: CDR1 KGHSH and CDR2 LQKENI. The CDR3 sequence is 12 residues long.

This clonotype showed up many times. V is TRBV6-2 or TRBV6-3 and J is TRBJ2-7; tentatively, D is TRBD2 (6 bases). Deletions cut 5 bases from V and 3 bases from J, with 29 bases between. The CDR3 runs 19 residues. CDR1 and CDR2 (germline): MNHEY, SVGEGT. DNA of the CDR3: TGTGCCAGCAGTCGGTCCGCGCTCGGGAGCTCCACCTCGTACTACGAGCAGTACTTC. This gives the protein CASSRSALGSSTSYYEQYF.

This clonotype was observed many times. This rearrangement joins TRBV2 to TRBJ2-1, with D possibly TRBD1 on 5 matching bases. V was clipped by 2 bases and J by 5 bases, with 16 bases between them. CDR1 is SNHLY and CDR2 is FYNNEI in the germline V gene. This CDR3 is built from 16 residues. In DNA form, the CDR3 reads TGTGCCAGCAGTGAATACTCCAGGGTGTCGAACAATGAGCAGTTCTTC. Translating gives CASSEYSRVSNNEQFF.

This clonotype was counted many times. The junction departs from germline at one end; a sequencing error may be responsible. CDR3 residues: CASRQASGSMFF. The CDR3 coding sequence is TGTGCCAGCAGGCAGGCTAGCGGGAGTATGTTCTTC. This sequence joins TRBV11-2 and TRBJ2-5; 10 bases are shared with TRBD2. The CDR3 is made up of 12 amino acids. The germline V gene encodes CDR1 SGHAT and CDR2 FQNNGV.

This clonotype was seen a few times. The chain has TRBV18 and TRBJ2-7, with TRBD2 identical over 15 bases. V was pared by 3 bases and J by 3 bases, with 9 bases of the junction left unmatched. Germline V gene data show CDR1 as KGHSH and CDR2 as LQKENI. This CDR3 spans 18 amino acids. CDR3 DNA: TGTGCCAGCTCACCGGGGACTAGCGGGAGGCCGGACCACTACGAGCAGTACTTC. This translates into CASSPGTSGRPDHYEQYF.

This clonotype was counted only a few times. J is TRBJ2-5 and V is TRBV20-1, with a tentative D call TRBD1 (6 bases). V lost 3 bases and J lost 4, with 15 bases in between. This CDR3 has 14 residues. In germline, CDR1 is DFQATT, CDR2 SNEGSKA (reference sequence). The CDR3 spells CSASGRTRGETQYF. CDR3 bases: TGCAGTGCTAGCGGGCGGACCAGGGGAGAGACCCAGTACTTC.

This clonotype was seen many times. The chain is built from TRBV6-2 or TRBV6-3 and TRBJ2-1, with 12 nucleotides matching TRBD2. Germline V gene data show CDR1 as MNHEY and CDR2 as SVGEGT. Unmatched junction bases numbered 7, after V lost 5 bases and J lost 8 bases. This CDR3 has 15 residues. The CDR3 bases are TGTGCCAGCAGTCGGACTAGCGGGATCGGCTATGAGCAGTTCTTC. Amino acid sequence: CASSRTSGIGYEQFF.

The rearrangement links TRBV2 to TRBJ2-2, with D tentatively TRBD2 (5 bases). CDR1 is SNHLY and CDR2 is FYNNEI in the germline V gene. The CDR3 loop spans 16 amino acids. The ends were cut back, 6 bases at V and 4 bases at J, with 18 bases in the middle. CDR3 protein: CASRATGVPGTGELFF. For the CDR3, the DNA is TGTGCCAGCAGAGCGACCGGGGTCCCGGGCACCGGGGAGCTGTTTTTT.

This clonotype was recorded many times. This rearrangement joins TRBV7-2 to TRBJ2-7, with D unresolved. Trimming left V 3 bases short and J 2 bases short, with 14 bases between. The CDR3 has 15 residues. Germline CDR1 and CDR2: SGHTA and FQGNSA. The CDR3 region has the DNA TGTGCCAGCAGCTTGACTTCCTCGTTCACCTACGAGCAGTACTTC. As protein: CASSLTSSFTYEQYF.

This clonotype came up many times. This rearrangement joins TRBV20-1 to TRBJ2-7; 10 bases align to TRBD2. Per germline, CDR1 DFQATT and CDR2 SNEGSKA (reference sequence). J was trimmed by 2 bases and V by 2 bases; bases with no gene match: 0. There are 13 residues in the CDR3. The CDR3 coding sequence is TGCAGTGCTAGACTAGCGGGAGCCTACGAGCAGTACTTC. Translated: CSARLAGAYEQYF.

This clonotype has ten or more counts. This chain uses TRBV3-1 with TRBJ2-5; no reliable D call. The CDR3 loop spans 12 amino acids. The V gene's germline CDR1 is LGHDT and CDR2 YNNKEL (reference sequence). The CDR3 bases are TGTGCAACCAACGGGCCGGAAGAGACCCAGTACTTC. Translation: CATNGPEETQYF.

The V and J genes are TRBV7-3 and TRBJ2-2; D is unclear. Germline CDR1 SGHTA, CDR2 FQGTGA. V was cut by 1 base and J by 0 bases, with 6 bases left in between. The CDR3 has 15 residues. The CDR3 loop is CASSLKGTNTGELFF. CDR3 coding DNA: TGTGCCAGCAGCTTAAAGGGTACGAACACCGGGGAGCTGTTTTTT.

For this clonotype: The conserved closing phenylalanine or tryptophan is absent in this CDR3, likely reflecting a read error. The chain carries TRBV3-1 and TRBJ2-7; 12 bases agree with TRBD2. CDR1 is LGHDT, CDR2 YNNKEL, per germline (reference sequence). V shed 4 bases, J shed 3 bases, and the junction held 7 bases outside the gene matches. The CDR3 extends over 16 amino acids. CDR3 in DNA: TGTGCCAGCAGCCCTCCCGGACTAGCGGGAAACTACGAGCAGTACTCC. It is translated as CASSPPGLAGNYEQYS.

This clonotype was picked up many times. The chain joins TRBV7-9 to TRBJ2-7, with D maybe TRBD1 (7 bases). The CDR3 runs to 14 residues. The V and J ends lost 5 bases and 8 bases respectively, with 19 bases between them. Germline CDR1 reads SEHNR; CDR2 reads FQNEAQ (reference sequence). CDR3 protein: CASSPLEGARKQYF. The CDR3, as DNA: TGTGCCAGCAGCCCTTTGGAGGGGGCGCGCAAGCAGTACTTC.

This clonotype was detected only a few times. CDR3 DNA: TGCGCCAGCAGCCAAGGAGACAACAGGGGCGAAAACATTCAGTACTTC. This translates into CASSQGDNRGENIQYF. The chain is built from TRBV4-1 and TRBJ2-4; TRBD1 matches 7 bases. The CDR3 totals 16 residues. In germline, CDR1 is MGHRA, CDR2 YSYEKL. The ends lost 1 base at V and 5 bases at J; junction bases unmatched: 8.

This clonotype has only a few counts. A much larger clonotype is one base distant, so this may be a read error. V usage is TRBV5-5 and J usage is TRBJ2-1; D is undetermined. The V and J ends lost 1 base and 8 bases respectively, with 4 bases between them. The CDR3 has 11 residues. Germline CDR1 SGHKS, CDR2 YYEKEE (reference sequence). The CDR3 DNA sequence: TGTGCCAGCAGCTTGTGGGATGAGCAGTTCTTC. Translated: CASSLWDEQFF.

J is TRBJ1-4 and V is TRBV6-2 or TRBV6-3, with 7 nucleotides matching TRBD1. Per the germline V gene, CDR1 is MNHEY and CDR2 is SVGEGT. After removal of 0 bases from V and 4 bases from J, the junction contained 5 bases not matched to a gene. The CDR3 has 16 residues. CDR3 region: CASSYSQGGINEKLFF. CDR3 nucleotide sequence: TGTGCCAGCAGTTACTCCCAGGGGGGGATTAATGAAAAACTGTTTTTT.

In this sample, this clonotype turned up a few times. The rearrangement joins TRBV6-2 or TRBV6-3 to TRBJ2-5; TRBD2 agrees at 9 bases. The CDR3 runs to 20 residues. Losses at the gene ends were 3 bases for V and 0 bases for J; bases not matched to a gene: 17. Per germline, CDR1 MNHEY and CDR2 SVGEGT. The CDR3 reads CASSYSTSIGTSRYQETQYF. As DNA, the CDR3 is TGTGCCAGCAGTTATAGCACTTCAATCGGGACTAGCAGGTACCAAGAGACCCAGTACTTC.